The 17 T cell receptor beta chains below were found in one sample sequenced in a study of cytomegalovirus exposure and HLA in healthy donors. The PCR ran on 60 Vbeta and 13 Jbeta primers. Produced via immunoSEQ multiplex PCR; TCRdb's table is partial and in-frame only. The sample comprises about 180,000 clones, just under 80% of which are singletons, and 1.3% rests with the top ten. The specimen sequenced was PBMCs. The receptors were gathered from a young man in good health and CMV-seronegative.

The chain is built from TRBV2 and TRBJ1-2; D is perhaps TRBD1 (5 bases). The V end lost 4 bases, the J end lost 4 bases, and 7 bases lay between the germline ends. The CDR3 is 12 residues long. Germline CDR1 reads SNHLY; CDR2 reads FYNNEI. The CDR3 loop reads CASSGQSYGYTF. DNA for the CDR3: TGTGCCAGCAGTGGACAGTCCTATGGCTACACCTTC.

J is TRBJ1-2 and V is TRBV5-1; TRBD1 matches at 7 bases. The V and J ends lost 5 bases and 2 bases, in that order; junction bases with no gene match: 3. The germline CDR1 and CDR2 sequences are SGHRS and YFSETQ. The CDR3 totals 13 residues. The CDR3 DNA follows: TGCGCCAGCAGAACAGGGGACAACTATGGCTACACCTTC. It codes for CASRTGDNYGYTF.

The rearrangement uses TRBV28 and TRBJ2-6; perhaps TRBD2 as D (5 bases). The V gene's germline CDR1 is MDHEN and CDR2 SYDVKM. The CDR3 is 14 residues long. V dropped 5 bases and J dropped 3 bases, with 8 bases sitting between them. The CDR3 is CASSRGDGANVLTF. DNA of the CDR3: TGTGCCAGCAGTCGGGGAGATGGGGCCAACGTCCTGACTTTC. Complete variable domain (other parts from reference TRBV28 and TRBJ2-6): DVKVTQSSRYLVKRTGEKVFLECVQDMDHENMFWYRQDPGLGLRLIYFSYDVKMKEKGDIPEGYSVSREKKERFSLILESASTNQTSMYLCASSRGDGANVLTFGAGSRLTVL.

In nucleotides, the CDR3 is TGTGCCAGCAGCTTAGGGGACAGGCTTCCTAGGGGCTACACCTTC. Its protein product is CASSLGDRLPRGYTF. This chain connects TRBV7-9 to TRBJ1-2; 8 bases are shared with TRBD1. The CDR3 totals 15 residues. The ends lost 1 base at V and 8 bases at J; junction bases unmatched: 9. The germline V gene has CDR1 SEHNR and CDR2 FQNEAQ (reference sequence). Together with reference TRBV7-9 and TRBJ1-2, the CDR3 gives the full variable domain: DTGVSQNPRHKITKRGQNVTFRCDPISEHNRLYWYRQTLGQGPEFLTYFQNEAQLEKSRLLSDRFSAERPKGSFSTLEIQRTEQGDSAMYLCASSLGDRLPRGYTFGSGTRLTVV.

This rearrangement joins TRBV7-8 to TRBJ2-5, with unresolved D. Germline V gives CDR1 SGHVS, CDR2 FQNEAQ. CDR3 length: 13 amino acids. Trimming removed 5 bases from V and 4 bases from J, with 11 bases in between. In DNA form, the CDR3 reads TGTGCCAGCAGCCCGAGTGTTGGAGAGACCCAGTACTTC. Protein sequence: CASSPSVGETQYF.

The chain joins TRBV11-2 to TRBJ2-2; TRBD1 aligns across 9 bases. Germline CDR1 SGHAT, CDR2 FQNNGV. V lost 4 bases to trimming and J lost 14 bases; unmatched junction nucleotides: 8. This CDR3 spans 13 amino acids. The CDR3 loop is CASSSSGQGELFF. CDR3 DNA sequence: TGTGCCAGCAGCTCCTCGGGACAGGGTGAACTGTTTTTT.

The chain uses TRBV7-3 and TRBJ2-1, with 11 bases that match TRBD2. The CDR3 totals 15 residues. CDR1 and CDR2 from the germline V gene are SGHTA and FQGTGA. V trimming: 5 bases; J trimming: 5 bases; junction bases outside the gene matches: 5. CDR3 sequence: CASSPRLAGNNEQFF. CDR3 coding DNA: TGTGCCAGCAGCCCGAGACTAGCGGGGAACAATGAGCAGTTCTTC.

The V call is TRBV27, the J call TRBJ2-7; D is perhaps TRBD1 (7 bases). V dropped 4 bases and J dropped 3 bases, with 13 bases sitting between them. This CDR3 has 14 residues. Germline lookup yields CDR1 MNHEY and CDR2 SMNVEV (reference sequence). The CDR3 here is CASSSGTAGYEQYF. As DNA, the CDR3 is TGTGCCAGCAGTTCCGGGACAGCGGGCTACGAGCAGTACTTC.

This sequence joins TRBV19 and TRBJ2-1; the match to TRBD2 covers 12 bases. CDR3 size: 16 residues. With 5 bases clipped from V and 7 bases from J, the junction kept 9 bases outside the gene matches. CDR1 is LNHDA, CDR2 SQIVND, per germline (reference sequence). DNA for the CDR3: TGTGCCAGTAGTCCGCGACTAGCGGGAGTAGGAAATGAGCAGTTCTTC. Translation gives CASSPRLAGVGNEQFF.

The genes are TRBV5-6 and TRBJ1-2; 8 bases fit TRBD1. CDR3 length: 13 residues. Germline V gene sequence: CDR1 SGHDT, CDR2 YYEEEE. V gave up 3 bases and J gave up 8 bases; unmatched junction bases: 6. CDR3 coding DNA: TGTGCCAGCAGCTACAGGGGGGCGGGAGGCTACACCTTC. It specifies CASSYRGAGGYTF.

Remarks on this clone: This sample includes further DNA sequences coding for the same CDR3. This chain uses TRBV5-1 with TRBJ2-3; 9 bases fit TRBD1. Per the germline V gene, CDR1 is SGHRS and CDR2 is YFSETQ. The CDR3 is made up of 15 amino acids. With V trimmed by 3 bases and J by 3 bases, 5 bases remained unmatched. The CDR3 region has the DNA TGCGCCAGCAGCTCTCCGGGACAGGGAACAGATACGCAGTATTTT. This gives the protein CASSSPGQGTDTQYF.

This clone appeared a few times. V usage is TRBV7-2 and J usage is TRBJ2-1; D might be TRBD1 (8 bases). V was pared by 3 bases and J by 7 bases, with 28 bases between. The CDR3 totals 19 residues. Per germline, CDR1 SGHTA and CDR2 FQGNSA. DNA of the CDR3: TGTGCCAGCAGCTTCGGACAGGGTGCTAGCGGCCTAGGGAAAAATGAGCAGTTCTTC. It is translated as CASSFGQGASGLGKNEQFF.

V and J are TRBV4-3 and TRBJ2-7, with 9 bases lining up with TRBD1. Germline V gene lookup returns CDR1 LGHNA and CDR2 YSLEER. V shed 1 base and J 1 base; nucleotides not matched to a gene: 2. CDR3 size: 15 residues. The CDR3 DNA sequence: TGCGCCAGCAGCCAAGGGACAGGGGTTTCCTACGAGCAGTACTTC. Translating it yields CASSQGTGVSYEQYF.

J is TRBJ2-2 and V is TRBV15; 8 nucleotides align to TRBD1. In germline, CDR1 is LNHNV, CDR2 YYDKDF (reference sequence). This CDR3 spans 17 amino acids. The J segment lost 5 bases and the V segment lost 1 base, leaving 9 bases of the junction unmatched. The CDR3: CATSRGKGQGGTGELFF. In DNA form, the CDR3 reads TGTGCCACCAGCAGAGGAAAAGGACAGGGAGGAACCGGGGAGCTGTTTTTT.

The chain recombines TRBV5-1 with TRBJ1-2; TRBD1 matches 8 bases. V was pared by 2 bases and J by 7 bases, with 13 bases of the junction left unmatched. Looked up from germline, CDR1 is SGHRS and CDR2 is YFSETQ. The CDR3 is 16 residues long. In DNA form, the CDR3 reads TGCGCCAGCAGCTTCGAGACAGGGGCAGAAGGGGGTGGCTACACCTTC. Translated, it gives CASSFETGAEGGGYTF.

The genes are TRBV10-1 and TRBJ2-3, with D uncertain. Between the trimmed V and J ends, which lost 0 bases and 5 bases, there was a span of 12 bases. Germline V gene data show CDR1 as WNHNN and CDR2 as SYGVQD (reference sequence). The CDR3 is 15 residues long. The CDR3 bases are TGCGCCAGCAGTGAGTCAAACAGATTCGGAGATACGCAGTATTTT. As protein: CASSESNRFGDTQYF.

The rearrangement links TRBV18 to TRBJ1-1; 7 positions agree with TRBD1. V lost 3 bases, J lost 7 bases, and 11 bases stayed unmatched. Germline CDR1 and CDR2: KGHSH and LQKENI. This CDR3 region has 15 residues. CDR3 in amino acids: CASSPIDREVGEAFF. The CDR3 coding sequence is TGTGCCAGCTCACCCATCGACAGGGAGGTCGGTGAAGCTTTCTTT.